This T cell receptor (beta chain) was retrieved from a study of siplizumab effects on memory and regulatory T cells. Study-wide findings and caveats: Suppressive activity of Tregs proliferating in siplizumab cultures remained unconfirmed. Alloreactive sequences that could be traced to unstimulated CD4+ memory cells showed a significant reduction under siplizumab.

Germline V gene data show CDR1 as WNHNN and CDR2 as SYGVQD (reference sequence). This CDR3 has 16 amino acids. The V segment lost 0 bases and the J segment 1 base; nucleotides outside the gene matches: 2. Note on this clone: What it recognizes is unknown.

Only in-frame clones appear in the TCRdb table, and some are missing; sequencing was by immunoSEQ multiplex PCR. The sample consists of tens of thousands of clones, 95% to 97% of them appearing once. Material for sequencing was naive CD4+ T cells sorted from blood. V usage is TRBV10-1 and J usage is TRBJ2-3; 9 nucleotides line up with TRBD1. The clonotype comes from a human donor in good health. CDR3 sequence: CASSESQGAGTDTQYF. In DNA form, the CDR3 reads TGCGCCAGCAGTGAGTCACAGGGGGCTGGCACAGATACGCAGTATTTT.